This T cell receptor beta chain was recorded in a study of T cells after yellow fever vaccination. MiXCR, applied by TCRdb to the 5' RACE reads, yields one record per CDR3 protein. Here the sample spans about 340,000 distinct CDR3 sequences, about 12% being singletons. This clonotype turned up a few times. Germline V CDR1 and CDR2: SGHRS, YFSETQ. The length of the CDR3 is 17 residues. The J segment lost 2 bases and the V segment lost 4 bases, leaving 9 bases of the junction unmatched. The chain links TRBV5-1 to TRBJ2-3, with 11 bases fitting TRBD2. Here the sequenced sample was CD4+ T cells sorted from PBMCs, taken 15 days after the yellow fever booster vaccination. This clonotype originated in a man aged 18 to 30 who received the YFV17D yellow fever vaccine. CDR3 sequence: CASSPLAGAPSTDTQYF. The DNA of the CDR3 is TGCGCCAGCAGCCCACTAGCGGGGGCACCTTCCACAGATACGCAGTATTTT. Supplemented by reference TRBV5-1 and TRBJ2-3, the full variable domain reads KAGVTQTPRYLIKTRGQQVTLSCSPISGHRSVSWYQQTPGQGLQFLFEYFSETQRNKGNFPGRFSGRQFSNSRSEMNVSTLELGDSALYLCASSPLAGAPSTDTQYFGPGTRLTVL.